Below, 22 T cell receptor beta chains from the same sample are listed, as sequenced in a study of blood T cell repertoires in COVID-19. The repertoire was sequenced with immunoSEQ multiplex PCR; TCRdb's copy has only in-frame clones and lacks some. The profile shows about 200,000 clones, 70% to 90% of them singletons. Material: peripheral blood. The source is a man between 60 and 75 years old with acute or convalescent COVID-19.

CDR3 protein: CASSLVNSKTEAFF. In DNA form, the CDR3 reads TGTGCCAGCAGCTTAGTGAACTCGAAAACTGAAGCTTTCTTT. The rearrangement links TRBV7-9 to TRBJ1-1; no firm D call. The CDR3 runs to 14 residues. The ends were cut back, 1 base at V and 5 bases at J, with 11 bases in the middle. The germline gives CDR1 SEHNR, CDR2 FQNEAQ (reference sequence). The full variable domain, in which reference TRBV7-9 and TRBJ1-1 provide the parts outside the CDR3, is DTGVSQNPRHKITKRGQNVTFRCDPISEHNRLYWYRQTLGQGPEFLTYFQNEAQLEKSRLLSDRFSAERPKGSFSTLEIQRTEQGDSAMYLCASSLVNSKTEAFFGQGTRLTVV.

The chain combines TRBV10-3 with TRBJ2-1, with TRBD2 matching over 13 bases. The V gene end was trimmed by 5 bases and the J gene end by 0 bases; junction bases not matched to a gene: 7. This CDR3 contains 18 residues. Germline CDR1 is ENHRY and CDR2 is SYGVKD. DNA for the CDR3: TGTGCCATCAGTACCACTAGCGGGAGGGGGAGCTCCTACAATGAGCAGTTCTTC. This encodes CAISTTSGRGSSYNEQFF.

A single count supports this clone. This chain uses TRBV28 with TRBJ1-4; 7 positions agree with TRBD1. Germline CDR1 MDHEN, CDR2 SYDVKM. The CDR3 sequence is 13 residues long. The V and J ends lost 6 bases and 7 bases, in that order; junction bases with no gene match: 5. The CDR3 region has the DNA TGTGCCAGCAGAAAAGGGGGCAGTGAAAAACTGTTTTTT. Translating it yields CASRKGGSEKLFF.

The chain links TRBV30 to TRBJ1-2; 8 bases are shared with TRBD1. This CDR3 has 12 residues. Trimming cost V 4 bases and J 4 bases; bases outside gene matches: 2. From germline, CDR1 is GTSNPN and CDR2 SVGIG (reference sequence). In DNA, the CDR3 is TGTGCCTGGAACAGGGGGACCTATGGCTACACCTTC. Its translation is CAWNRGTYGYTF.

The chain carries TRBV5-1 and TRBJ2-5; D is ambiguous. V shed 6 bases and J shed 5 bases, with 17 bases lying between them. Germline V gene lookup returns CDR1 SGHRS and CDR2 YFSETQ. The CDR3 is 14 residues long. The DNA of the CDR3 is TGCGCCAGCACCTACTCGGCCCTCAGGGAGACCCAGTACTTC. As protein: CASTYSALRETQYF. Supplemented by reference TRBV5-1 and TRBJ2-5, the full variable domain reads KAGVTQTPRYLIKTRGQQVTLSCSPISGHRSVSWYQQTPGQGLQFLFEYFSETQRNKGNFPGRFSGRQFSNSRSEMNVSTLELGDSALYLCASTYSALRETQYFGPGTRLLVL.

The chain carries TRBV6-5 and TRBJ1-1; TRBD1 is a possible D gene (5 bases). CDR3 size: 14 residues. Trimming took 10 bases from V and 6 from J, leaving 21 bases between them. Germline V lookup: CDR1 MNHEY, CDR2 SVGAGI. The chain's CDR3 is CANNVGREGAEAFF. The CDR3 DNA reads as TGTGCCAACAATGTCGGCAGGGAAGGAGCTGAAGCTTTCTTT.

The chain recombines TRBV7-8 with TRBJ2-5, with 7 positions matching TRBD2. V shed 8 bases and J 2 bases; nucleotides not matched to a gene: 8. The CDR3 is 14 residues long. The germline gives CDR1 SGHVS, CDR2 FQNEAQ. Written as DNA, the CDR3 is TGTGCCAGCGGGGTGGCTAGCGGACAAGAGACCCAGTACTTC. This codes for CASGVASGQETQYF.

The gene calls are TRBV7-9 and TRBJ1-1, with a weak D call TRBD1 (6 bases). Germline CDR1 reads SEHNR; CDR2 reads FQNEAQ (reference sequence). This CDR3 region has 13 residues. Trimming removed 4 bases at V and 4 bases at J, with 10 bases between. CDR3 amino acids: CASSWGQSTEAFF. The CDR3 DNA is TGTGCCAGCAGCTGGGGACAAAGCACTGAAGCTTTCTTT.

The chain recombines TRBV6-5 with TRBJ2-2; 11 nucleotides align to TRBD1. Germline V gene sequence: CDR1 MNHEY, CDR2 SVGAGI. V dropped 5 bases and J dropped 5; count of bases not matched to a gene: 4. The CDR3 extends over 15 amino acids. The CDR3 bases are TGTGCCAGCAGTACCGGGACAGGGGGAACCGGGGAGCTGTTTTTT. Protein: CASSTGTGGTGELFF.

The chain is built from TRBV4-3 and TRBJ1-6, with D hard to call. Trimming left V 0 bases short and J 4 bases short, with 7 bases between. From germline, CDR1 is LGHNA and CDR2 YSLEER. The CDR3 has 15 amino acids. CDR3 loop: CASSQDWAYNSPLHF. The CDR3 DNA reads TGCGCCAGCAGCCAAGATTGGGCGTATAATTCACCCCTCCACTTT.

This clone was seen only once. The V and J genes are TRBV2 and TRBJ2-7; no definite D call. V lost 6 bases and J lost 0, with 6 bases in between. CDR1 is SNHLY, CDR2 FYNNEI, per germline. The CDR3 spans 12 residues. The CDR3 loop reads CASRIFSYEQYF. CDR3 in DNA: TGTGCCAGCAGAATCTTCTCCTACGAGCAGTACTTC.

Regarding this clone: The same CDR3 arises from other DNA sequences in this sample as well. The CDR3: CASSIYRGGSYEQYF. CDR3 sequence (DNA): TGTGCCAGTAGTATTTACCGGGGAGGATCCTACGAGCAGTACTTC. The chain employs TRBV19 and TRBJ2-7; the D gene is possibly TRBD2 (6 bases). Trimming took 3 bases from V and 1 from J, leaving 13 bases between them. Germline V gene sequence: CDR1 LNHDA, CDR2 SQIVND (reference sequence). This CDR3 is built from 15 residues.

The gene calls are TRBV7-2 and TRBJ1-4, with D hard to call. Germline assignment: CDR1 SGHTA and CDR2 FQGNSA. CDR3 length: 15 amino acids. Trimming cost V 3 bases and J 0 bases, with 8 bases left between them. In DNA form, the CDR3 reads TGTGCCAGCAGCTTTGCCACGGCAACTAATGAAAAACTGTTTTTT. Amino acids: CASSFATATNEKLFF.

V and J are TRBV27 and TRBJ1-3; D unclear. V lost 8 bases and J 1 base, leaving 9 bases between the germline ends. Per the germline V gene, CDR1 is MNHEY and CDR2 is SMNVEV (reference sequence). CDR3 size: 13 residues. Here the CDR3 DNA reads TGTGCCAGCCGCTCAACATCTGGAAACACCATATATTTT. It yields the protein CASRSTSGNTIYF.

The chain links TRBV7-9 to TRBJ2-1, with 9 bases lining up with TRBD1. The junction had 6 bases not matched to a gene; V was cut back by 5 bases and J by 4 bases. This CDR3 is 15 amino acids long. Germline-derived CDR1 and CDR2 are SEHNR and FQNEAQ (reference sequence). The CDR3: CASSLPTGGYNEQFF. CDR3 in DNA: TGTGCCAGCAGCCTACCGACAGGGGGGTACAATGAGCAGTTCTTC. Full variable domain (missing parts from reference TRBV7-9 and TRBJ2-1): DTGVSQNPRHKITKRGQNVTFRCDPISEHNRLYWYRQTLGQGPEFLTYFQNEAQLEKSRLLSDRFSAERPKGSFSTLEIQRTEQGDSAMYLCASSLPTGGYNEQFFGPGTRLTVL.

CDR3 region: CSVEGQLAGTDEQFF. CDR3 coding DNA: TGCAGCGTTGAAGGTCAACTAGCGGGGACCGATGAGCAGTTCTTC. The chain carries TRBV29-1 and TRBJ2-1; 10 nucleotides match TRBD2. Trimming removed 1 base from V and 8 bases from J; junction bases left unmatched: 8. Germline assignment: CDR1 SQVTM and CDR2 ANQGSEA. CDR3 length: 15 amino acids.

The rearrangement uses TRBV7-2 and TRBJ2-1; D is possibly TRBD2 (6 bases). V was clipped by 0 bases and J by 5 bases, with 17 bases between them. The CDR3 runs 17 residues. Germline V CDR1 and CDR2: SGHTA, FQGNSA. The CDR3 DNA sequence: TGTGCCAGCAGCTTAGCGCCGGCTAGCGTAAAAAACAATGAGCAGTTCTTC. Protein: CASSLAPASVKNNEQFF.

The V call is TRBV3-1 (or the pseudogene TRBV3-2), the J call TRBJ2-4; D is perhaps TRBD2 (6 bases). The V end was cut by 4 bases, the J end by 0 bases, with 10 bases between. There are 15 residues in the CDR3. Germline loops: CDR1 LGHDT, CDR2 YNNKEL (reference sequence). The CDR3 spells CASSLSGVAKNIQYF. The DNA for the CDR3 is TGTGCCAGCAGCCTATCGGGGGTAGCCAAAAACATTCAGTACTTC.

The rearrangement links TRBV19 to TRBJ2-7, with D hard to call. CDR1 is LNHDA, CDR2 SQIVND, per germline (reference sequence). This CDR3 region has 13 residues. Deletions cut 3 bases from V and 5 bases from J, with 11 bases between. The CDR3 protein is CASSIRGFNEQYF. Here the CDR3 DNA reads TGTGCCAGTAGTATTCGTGGCTTCAACGAGCAGTACTTC.

The chain joins TRBV20-1 to TRBJ2-3, with 7 bases aligning to TRBD2. V lost 3 bases and J lost 1; bases outside the gene matches: 4. From germline, CDR1 is DFQATT and CDR2 SNEGSKA (reference sequence). CDR3 length: 14 residues. This chain's CDR3 is CSASASGRTDTQYF. The CDR3 DNA follows: TGCAGTGCTAGTGCTAGCGGCCGCACAGATACGCAGTATTTT.

This chain connects TRBV7-9 to TRBJ2-1; D is possibly TRBD1 (5 bases). This CDR3 spans 16 amino acids. The germline gives CDR1 SEHNR, CDR2 FQNEAQ (reference sequence). Trimming cost V 6 bases and J 6 bases, with 21 bases left between them. The chain's CDR3 is CASSSTGPSGRNEQFF. CDR3 bases: TGTGCCAGCAGTTCCACCGGGCCCTCAGGGCGCAATGAGCAGTTCTTC.

J is TRBJ1-4 and V is TRBV3-1 (or the pseudogene TRBV3-2); the D gene is possibly TRBD1 (6 bases). Germline V gene lookup returns CDR1 LGHDT and CDR2 YNNKEL (reference sequence). V was cut by 4 bases and J by 0 bases, with 12 bases left in between. This CDR3 has 16 residues. The CDR3 reads CASSPLRTATNEKLFF. DNA for the CDR3: TGTGCCAGCAGCCCCTTAAGGACAGCAACTAATGAAAAACTGTTTTTT.